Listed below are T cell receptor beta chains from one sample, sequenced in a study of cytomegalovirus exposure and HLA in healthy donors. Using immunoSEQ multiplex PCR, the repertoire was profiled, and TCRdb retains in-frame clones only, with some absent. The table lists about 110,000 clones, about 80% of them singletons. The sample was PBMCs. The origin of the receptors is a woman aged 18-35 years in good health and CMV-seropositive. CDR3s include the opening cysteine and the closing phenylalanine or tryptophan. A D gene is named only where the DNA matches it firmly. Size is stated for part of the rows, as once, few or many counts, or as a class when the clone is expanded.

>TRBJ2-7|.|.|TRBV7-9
TGTGCCAGCAGCTTAACACGGGGCTCCTACGAGCAGTACTTC
CASSLTRGSYEQYF
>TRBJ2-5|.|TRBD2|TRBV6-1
TGTGCCAGCAGTTGGACGACTAGCACAGAAGAGACCCAGTACTTC
CASSWTTSTEETQYF
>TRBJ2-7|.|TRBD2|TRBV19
TGTGCCAGTAGTCACACTAGCGGGAGCGCCTACGAGCAGTACTTC
CASSHTSGSAYEQYF
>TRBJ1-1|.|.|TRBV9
TGTGCCAGCTCAACCGAGAATACTGAAGCTTTCTTT
CASSTENTEAFF
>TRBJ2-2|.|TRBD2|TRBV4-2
TGTGCCAGCAGCCTTCCCGGACTAGCGGACACCGGGGAGCTGTTTTTT
CASSLPGLADTGELFF
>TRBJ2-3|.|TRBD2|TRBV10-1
TGCGCCAGCGGCGGGAGCGGCACAGATACGCAGTATTTT
CASGGSGTDTQYF
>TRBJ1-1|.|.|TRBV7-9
TGTGCCAGTTATTGGGCAGGGGCTGTCGACACTGAAGCTTTCTTT
CASYWAGAVDTEAFF
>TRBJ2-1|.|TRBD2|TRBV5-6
TGTGCCAGCAGCTTGGGGCTAGCGGGAGCGAGTTTCTACAATGAGCAGTTCTTC
CASSLGLAGASFYNEQFF
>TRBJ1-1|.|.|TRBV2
TGTGCCAGCACTCCAGGTGGGCAGCCTGAAGCTTTCTTT
CASTPGGQPEAFF
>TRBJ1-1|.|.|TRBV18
TGTGCCAGCTCACAGACCAGACAGGAACTTAACACTGAAGCTTTCTTT
CASSQTRQELNTEAFF
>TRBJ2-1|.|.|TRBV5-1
TGCGCCAGCCTGGAGTCCGGGAGCTATGAGCAGTTCTTC
CASLESGSYEQFF
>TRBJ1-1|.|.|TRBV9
TGTGCCAGCAGAGGTGACATGAACACTGAAGCTTTCTTT
CASRGDMNTEAFF
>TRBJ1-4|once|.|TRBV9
TGTGCCAGCAGCGTTTCAGGGGCCCCTGAAAAACTGTTTTTT
CASSVSGAPEKLFF
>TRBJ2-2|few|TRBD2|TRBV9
TGTGCCAGCAGCCCGACTAGCGCGGTGTCGAACACCGGGGAGCTGTTTTTT
CASSPTSAVSNTGELFF
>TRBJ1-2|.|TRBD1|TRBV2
TGTGCCAGCAGTGATTCGGACAGGGAGTATCGTGGCTACACCTTC
CASSDSDREYRGYTF
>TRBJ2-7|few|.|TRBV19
TGTGCCAGTAGTATAGGCACGACTGGCTCCTACGAGCAGTACTTC
CASSIGTTGSYEQYF
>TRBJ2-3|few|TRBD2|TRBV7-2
TGTGCCAGCAGTTCTGGACTAGCTATGGATACGCAGTATTTT
CASSSGLAMDTQYF
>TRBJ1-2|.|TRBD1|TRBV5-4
TGTGCCAGCAGCTTGGAAGGGGGCCTCTATGGCTACACCTTC
CASSLEGGLYGYTF
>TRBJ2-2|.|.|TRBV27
TGTGCCAGCAGACACCCCGCATTAACCGGGGAGCTGTTTTTT
CASRHPALTGELFF
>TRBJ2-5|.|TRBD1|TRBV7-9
TGTGCCAGCAGCCAACGAACAGGGGCATATGAGACCCAGTACTTC
CASSQRTGAYETQYF
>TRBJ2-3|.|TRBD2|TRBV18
TGTGCCAGCTCACGAACTAGCGGGAGCTTAGATACGCAGTATTTT
CASSRTSGSLDTQYF
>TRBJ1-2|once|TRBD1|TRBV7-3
TGTGCCAGCAGCATAGGGACAGGGGAAGGCTACACCTTC
CASSIGTGEGYTF
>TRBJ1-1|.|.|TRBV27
TGTGCCAGCAGTTTATCGCAGGGAGGGTACACTGAAGCTTTCTTT
CASSLSQGGYTEAFF
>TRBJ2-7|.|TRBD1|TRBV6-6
TGTGCCAGCAGACCTACAGGGGGGTACGAGCAGTACTTC
CASRPTGGYEQYF
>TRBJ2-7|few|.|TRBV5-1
TGCGCCAGCAGCTTTGGAGCGAGTCTCGAGCAGTACTTC
CASSFGASLEQYF
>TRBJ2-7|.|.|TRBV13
TGTGCCAGCAGCTTAGGCCGTGACAACTACGAGCAGTACTTC
CASSLGRDNYEQYF
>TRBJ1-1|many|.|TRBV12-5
TGTGCTAGTGAGGCTTGGGCCCCGGGGGCTTTCTTT
CASEAWAPGAFF
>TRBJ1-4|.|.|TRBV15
TGTGCCACCAGGCCCCCAGGGATTGGTGGTGAAAAACTGTTTTTT
CATRPPGIGGEKLFF
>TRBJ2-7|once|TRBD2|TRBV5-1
TGCGCCAGCAGCTTGGGGGGACTAGCTTTCTCCTACGAGCAGTACTTC
CASSLGGLAFSYEQYF
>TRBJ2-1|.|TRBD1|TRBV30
TGTGCCTCATCCCAGACAGGGTTAAGCAATGAGCAGTTCTTC
CASSQTGLSNEQFF
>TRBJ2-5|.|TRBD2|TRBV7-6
TGTGCCAGCAGCTCCTCATTCGGGGGGCAAGAGACCCAGTACTTC
CASSSSFGGQETQYF
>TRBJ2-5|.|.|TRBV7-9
TGTGCCAGCAGCATGGGTTTCGGGGAGACCCAGTACTTC
CASSMGFGETQYF
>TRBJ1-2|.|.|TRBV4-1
TGCGCCAGCAGCCAAATTCCCCAATTTGGCTACACCTTC
CASSQIPQFGYTF
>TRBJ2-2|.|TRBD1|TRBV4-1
TGCGCCAGCAGCCAAGTAGGGACAGGGGGCACCGGGGAGCTGTTTTTT
CASSQVGTGGTGELFF
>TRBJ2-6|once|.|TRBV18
TGTGCCAGCTCACCACCCTTAATTGACACATCCCTGGCCAACGTCCTGACTTTC
CASSPPLIDTSLANVLTF
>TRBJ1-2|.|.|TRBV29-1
TGCAGCGTTGAAGCGGTGACAGTATATGGCTACACCTTC
CSVEAVTVYGYTF
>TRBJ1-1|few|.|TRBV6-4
TGTGCCAGCAGTCTTCGGACAGAAGGGGTACCTGAAGCTTTCTTT
CASSLRTEGVPEAFF
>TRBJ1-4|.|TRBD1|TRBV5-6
TGTGCCAGCAGCTTGGCAGGGGGGTCTGAAAAACTGTTTTTT
CASSLAGGSEKLFF
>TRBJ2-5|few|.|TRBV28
TGTGCCAGTGACCGAGGGGGACAAGAGACCCAGTACTTC
CASDRGGQETQYF
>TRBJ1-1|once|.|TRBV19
TGTGCCAGTAGTGAGGGGAACACTGAAGCTTTCTTT
CASSEGNTEAFF
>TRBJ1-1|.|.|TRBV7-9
TGTGCCAGCAGCTGGGGAGGGGGCACTGAAGCTTTCTTT
CASSWGGGTEAFF
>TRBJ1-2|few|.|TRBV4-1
TGCGCCAGCAGCCAAGGTTTCGACAGTGCCTATGGCTACACCTTC
CASSQGFDSAYGYTF
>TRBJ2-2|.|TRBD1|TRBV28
TGTGCCAGCAGTTTAGCTGACAGGGGCGCTTCGGGCACCGGGGAGCTGTTTTTT
CASSLADRGASGTGELFF
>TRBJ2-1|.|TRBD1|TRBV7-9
TGTTCCAGCAGCTTATTGCGGGGACAGGGACACAATGAGCAGTTCTTC
CSSSLLRGQGHNEQFF
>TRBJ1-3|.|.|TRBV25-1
TGTGCCAGCCCCCCGGGGGACGCCATATATTTT
CASPPGDAIYF